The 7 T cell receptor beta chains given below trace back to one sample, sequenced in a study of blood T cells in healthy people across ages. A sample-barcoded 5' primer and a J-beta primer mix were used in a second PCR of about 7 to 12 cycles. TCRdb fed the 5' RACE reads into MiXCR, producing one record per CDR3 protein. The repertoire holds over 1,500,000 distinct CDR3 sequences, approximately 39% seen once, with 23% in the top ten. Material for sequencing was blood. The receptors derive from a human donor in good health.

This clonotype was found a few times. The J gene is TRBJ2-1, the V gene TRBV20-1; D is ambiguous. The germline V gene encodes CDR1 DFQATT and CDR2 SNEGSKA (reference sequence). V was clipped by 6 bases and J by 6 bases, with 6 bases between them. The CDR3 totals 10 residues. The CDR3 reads CSAWGNEQFF. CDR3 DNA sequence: TGCAGTGCCTGGGGCAATGAGCAGTTCTTC.

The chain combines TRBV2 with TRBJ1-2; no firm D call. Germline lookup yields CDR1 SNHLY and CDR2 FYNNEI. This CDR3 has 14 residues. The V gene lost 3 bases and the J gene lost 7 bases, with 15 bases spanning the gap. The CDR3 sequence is CASSDLVVGSGYTF. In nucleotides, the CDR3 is TGTGCCAGCAGTGACCTGGTGGTCGGGAGTGGCTACACCTTC.

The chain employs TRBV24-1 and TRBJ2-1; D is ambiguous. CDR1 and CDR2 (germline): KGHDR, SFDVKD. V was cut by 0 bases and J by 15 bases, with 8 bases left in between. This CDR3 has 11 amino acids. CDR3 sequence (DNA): TGTGCCACCAGTGATTTGGGTATGCGGTTCTTC. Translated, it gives CATSDLGMRFF.

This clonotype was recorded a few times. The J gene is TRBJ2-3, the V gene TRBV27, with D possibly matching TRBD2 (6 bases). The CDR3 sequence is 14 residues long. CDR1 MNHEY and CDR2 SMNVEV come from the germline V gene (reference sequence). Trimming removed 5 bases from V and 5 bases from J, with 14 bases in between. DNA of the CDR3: TGTGCCAGCAGTGGGGGGAATTGGGGAGATACGCAGTATTTT. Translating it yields CASSGGNWGDTQYF.

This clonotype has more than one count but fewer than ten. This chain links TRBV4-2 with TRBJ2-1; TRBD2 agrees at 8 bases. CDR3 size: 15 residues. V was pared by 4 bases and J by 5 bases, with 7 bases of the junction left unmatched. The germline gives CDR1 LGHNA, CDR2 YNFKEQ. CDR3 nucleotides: TGTGCCAGCAGCCCCCCAGCGGGGGCCGACAATGAGCAGTTCTTC. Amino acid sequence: CASSPPAGADNEQFF.

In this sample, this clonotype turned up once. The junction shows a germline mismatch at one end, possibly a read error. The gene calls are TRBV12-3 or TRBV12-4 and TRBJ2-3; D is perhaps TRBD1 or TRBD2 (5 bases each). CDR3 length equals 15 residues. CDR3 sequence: CAIVEVGVSTDTEYF. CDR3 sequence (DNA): TGTGCCATAGTAGAAGTGGGGGTTAGCACAGATACGGAGTATTTT.

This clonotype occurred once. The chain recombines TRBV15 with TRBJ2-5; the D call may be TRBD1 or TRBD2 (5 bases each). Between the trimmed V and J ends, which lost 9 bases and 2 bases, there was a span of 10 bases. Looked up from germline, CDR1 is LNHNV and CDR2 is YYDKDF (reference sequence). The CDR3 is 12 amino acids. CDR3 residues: CATGEHQETQYF. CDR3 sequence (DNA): TGTGCCACGGGGGAACATCAAGAGACCCAGTACTTC.